This entry concerns a single T cell receptor beta chain. No antigen is known for it. The authors ran a second PCR of roughly 6 to 12 cycles using a sample-barcoded 5' primer and a J-beta primer mix. Tagging of each cDNA molecule was performed by a template-switch adaptor with 12 random nucleotides. TCRdb re-called the 5' RACE reads with MiXCR, one entry per CDR3 protein. The sample records some 900,000 distinct CDR3 sequences, 45% to 50% being singletons. This specimen belongs to a study of blood T cells in healthy people across ages. Study observations and caveats: When one million T cells were used, diversity estimates were thought to be underestimates.

Researchers isolated at least 6 million PBMCs per sample. Each sample provided at least 5 micrograms of extracted total RNA. The CDR3 covers 14 residues. Germline V gene data show CDR1 as MNHEY and CDR2 as SVGAGI. The germline V and J ends were trimmed by 5 bases and 6 bases, with 17 bases remaining between them. Sequenced sample: blood. The chain is built from TRBV6-5 and TRBJ2-7; D is perhaps TRBD1 (6 bases). This clonotype was sampled from a man aged 25 to 45 in good health. CDR3 in DNA: TGTGCCAGCAGTCCCCGGGACAAGAGGGGCGAGCAGTACTTC. Translation gives CASSPRDKRGEQYF.